Following are 6 T cell receptor beta chains from one sample sequenced in a study of T cell responses to AZD1222 COVID-19 vaccine. Data came from immunoSEQ multiplex PCR; TCRdb stores just in-frame clones and leaves some out. This sample yields some 120,000 clones, of which 86% are seen a single time; approximately 7.6% belongs to the top ten. The source material was peripheral blood, sampled on day 0 of AZD1222 vaccination. The receptors come from an adult in good health.

The chain employs TRBV19 and TRBJ2-5, with 9 bases aligning to TRBD2. In germline, CDR1 is LNHDA, CDR2 SQIVND (reference sequence). V lost 4 bases and J lost 5; bases outside the gene matches: 5. The CDR3 is 14 amino acids. Written as DNA, the CDR3 is TGTGCCAGTAGTAGGCGGGAGGGCCCGGAGACCCAGTACTTC. Translating it yields CASSRREGPETQYF.

The chain links TRBV4-2 to TRBJ2-3; maybe TRBD2 (6 bases). The CDR3 runs to 16 residues. Germline lookup yields CDR1 LGHNA and CDR2 YNFKEQ. Trimming took 1 base from V and 2 from J, leaving 13 bases between them. This CDR3 is CASSQGSTGDTDTQYF. CDR3 sequence (DNA): TGTGCCAGCAGCCAAGGCTCGACGGGGGACACAGATACGCAGTATTTT.

This sequence joins TRBV30 and TRBJ1-6; tentative D call: TRBD1 (5 bases). Trimming took off 1 base at V and 5 bases at J, with 15 bases between the two ends. In germline, CDR1 is GTSNPN, CDR2 SVGIG (reference sequence). The CDR3 length is 16 residues. CDR3 residues: CAWSAYPGRDNSPLHF. DNA of the CDR3: TGTGCCTGGAGTGCCTATCCGGGACGGGATAATTCACCCCTCCACTTT.

V usage is TRBV7-8 and J usage is TRBJ2-1; the D gene is possibly TRBD2 (6 bases). CDR1 and CDR2 (germline): SGHVS, FQNEAQ. CDR3 length: 14 residues. V was clipped by 1 base and J by 7 bases, with 11 bases between them. CDR3 region: CASSLVVSGNEQFF. DNA of the CDR3: TGTGCCAGCAGCTTAGTAGTGAGCGGGAATGAGCAGTTCTTC.

This clone was observed a single time. The chain employs TRBV4-3 and TRBJ2-1, with 9 bases aligning to TRBD2. Germline trimming cut 1 base from V and 8 bases from J; bases unmatched to any gene: 9. Germline values: CDR1 LGHNA, CDR2 YSLEER. This CDR3 comprises 16 residues. The CDR3 here is CASSQVQGAGGDEQFF. CDR3 nucleotides: TGCGCCAGCAGCCAAGTTCAAGGAGCGGGAGGCGATGAGCAGTTCTTC.

The rearrangement joins TRBV12-3 or TRBV12-4 to TRBJ1-3; D uncertain. V was shortened by 9 bases and J by 0 bases, with 9 bases between the two germline ends. The CDR3 is made up of 13 amino acids. The CDR3 DNA sequence: TGTGCCAGTAGGATAAGCTCTGGAAACACCATATATTTT. The encoded protein is CASRISSGNTIYF.